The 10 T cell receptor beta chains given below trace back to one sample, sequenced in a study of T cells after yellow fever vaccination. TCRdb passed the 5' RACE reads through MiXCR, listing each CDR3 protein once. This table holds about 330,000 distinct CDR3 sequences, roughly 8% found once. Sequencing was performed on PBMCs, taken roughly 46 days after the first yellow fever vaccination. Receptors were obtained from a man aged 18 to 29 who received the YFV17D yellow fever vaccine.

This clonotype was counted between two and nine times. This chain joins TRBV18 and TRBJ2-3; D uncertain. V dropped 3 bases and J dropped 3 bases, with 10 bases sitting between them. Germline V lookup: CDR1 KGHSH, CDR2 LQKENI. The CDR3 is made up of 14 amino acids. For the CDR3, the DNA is TGTGCCAGCTCACCTCCGATGGTTACAGATACGCAGTATTTT. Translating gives CASSPPMVTDTQYF.

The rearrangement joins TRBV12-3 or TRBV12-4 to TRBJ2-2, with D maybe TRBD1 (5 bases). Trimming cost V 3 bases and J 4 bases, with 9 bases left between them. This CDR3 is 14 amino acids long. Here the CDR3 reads CASSLTASTGELFF. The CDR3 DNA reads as TGTGCCAGCAGTTTGACAGCGTCCACCGGGGAGCTGTTTTTT.

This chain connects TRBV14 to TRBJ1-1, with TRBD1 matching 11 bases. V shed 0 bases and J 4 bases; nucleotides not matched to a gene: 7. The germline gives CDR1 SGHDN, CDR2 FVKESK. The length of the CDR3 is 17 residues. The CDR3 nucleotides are TGTGCCAGCAGCCAAGATCTTTCGGGACAGGGGGGCACTGAAGCTTTCTTT. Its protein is CASSQDLSGQGGTEAFF.

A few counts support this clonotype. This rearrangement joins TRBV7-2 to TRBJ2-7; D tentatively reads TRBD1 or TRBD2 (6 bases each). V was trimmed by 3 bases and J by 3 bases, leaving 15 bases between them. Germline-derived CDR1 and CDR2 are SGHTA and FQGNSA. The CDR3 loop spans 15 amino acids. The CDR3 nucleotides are TGTGCCAGCAGCTTGAGGAGGGGGTCCGACTACGAGCAGTACGTC. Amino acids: CASSLRRGSDYEQYV.

The CDR3 protein is CAILAGGSTDTQYF. In nucleotides, the CDR3 is TGTGCCATCCTAGCGGGGGGGAGCACAGATACGCAGTATTTT. The rearrangement links TRBV10-3 to TRBJ2-3, with 12 bases that match TRBD2. The germline CDR1 and CDR2 sequences are ENHRY and SYGVKD. This CDR3 contains 14 residues. V lost 8 bases, J lost 0 bases, and 0 bases stayed unmatched.

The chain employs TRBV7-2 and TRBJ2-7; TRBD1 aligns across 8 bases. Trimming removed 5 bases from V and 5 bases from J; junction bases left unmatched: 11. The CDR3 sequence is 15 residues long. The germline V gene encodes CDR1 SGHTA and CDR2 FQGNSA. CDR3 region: CASSHRRQGANEQYF. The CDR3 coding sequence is TGTGCCAGCAGCCATCGGAGGCAGGGGGCAAACGAGCAGTACTTC.

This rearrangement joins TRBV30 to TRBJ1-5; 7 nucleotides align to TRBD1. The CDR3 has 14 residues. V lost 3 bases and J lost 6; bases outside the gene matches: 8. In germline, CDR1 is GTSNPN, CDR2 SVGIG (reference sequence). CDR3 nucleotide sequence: TGTGCCTGGAGGAACGACAGGGCGGGTCAGCCCCAGCATTTT. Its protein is CAWRNDRAGQPQHF.

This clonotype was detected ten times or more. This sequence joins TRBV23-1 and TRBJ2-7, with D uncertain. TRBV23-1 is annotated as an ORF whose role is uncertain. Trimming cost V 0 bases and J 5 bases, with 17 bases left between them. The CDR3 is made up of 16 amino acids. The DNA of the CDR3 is TGCGCCAGCAGTCAATCGAGGACCCTAAAGCGACACGAGCAGTACTTC. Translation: CASSQSRTLKRHEQYF.

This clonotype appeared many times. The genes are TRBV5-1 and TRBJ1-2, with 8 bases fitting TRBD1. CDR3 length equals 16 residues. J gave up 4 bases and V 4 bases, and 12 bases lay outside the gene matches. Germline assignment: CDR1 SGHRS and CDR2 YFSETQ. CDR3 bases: TGCGCCAGCAGCGTTGGAGGGGGACAGGAGACCTATGGCTACACCTTC. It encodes CASSVGGGQETYGYTF.

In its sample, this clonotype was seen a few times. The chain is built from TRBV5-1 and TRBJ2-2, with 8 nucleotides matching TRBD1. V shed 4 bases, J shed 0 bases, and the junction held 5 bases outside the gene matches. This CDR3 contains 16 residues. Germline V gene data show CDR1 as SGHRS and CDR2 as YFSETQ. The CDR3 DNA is TGCGCCAGCAGCAGTGCAGGGGGCTCGAACACCGGGGAGCTGTTTTTT. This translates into CASSSAGGSNTGELFF.